Listed below are T cell receptor beta chains from one sample, sequenced in a study of shared clonotypes between healthy human individuals. Profiled with immunoSEQ multiplex PCR; TCRdb holds only in-frame clones, not every one. This table has 2 million to 2.5 million clones, approximately 95% appearing once. The sample consisted of naive CD8+ T cells sorted from blood. These receptors all come from a man younger than 35 in good health. Both conserved end residues are part of each CDR3. The order of the fields is V gene, J gene, D gene, clone size, CDR3 DNA, CDR3 protein. The D gene is left open where the match is weak. Clone size is given for some rows only: seen once, a few or many times, or a class if the clone is expanded.

>TRBV4-1|TRBJ1-6|TRBD1|-
TGCGCCAGCAGCCAAGGGGCAGGGGGTTATTCCTATAATTCGCCCCTCCACTTT
CASSQGAGGYSYNSPLHF
>TRBV5-6|TRBJ2-7|TRBD2|-
TGTGCCAGCAGCCCTAGCGGTACCTCCTACGAGCAGTACTTC
CASSPSGTSYEQYF
>TRBV12-2|TRBJ2-7|-|-
TGTGCAAGTCGCTCAAGGGGACTAGCGGGAGACTACGAGCAGTACTTC
CASRSRGLAGDYEQYF
>TRBV30|TRBJ1-1|-|-
TGTGCCTGGAGTGTAGGTGGAATCGCAGCTTTCTTT
CAWSVGGIAAFF
>TRBV7-9|TRBJ2-1|-|-
TGTGCCAGCAGCCGGCCGCGGGACGCTGAGCAGTTCTTC
CASSRPRDAEQFF
>TRBV5-6|TRBJ1-2|-|-
TGTGCCAGCAGCTTTACGGAGTACTATGGCTACACCTTC
CASSFTEYYGYTF
>TRBV6-5|TRBJ2-7|-|-
TGTGCCAGCAGTCCGGCCGTTGGCACAACCTACGAGCAGTACTTC
CASSPAVGTTYEQYF
>TRBV2|TRBJ2-5|-|-
TGTGCCAGCGGGTCAACGAGCCTGGAGACCCAGTACTTC
CASGSTSLETQYF
>TRBV6-5|TRBJ2-7|-|-
TGTGCCAGCAGTTACAAGGACAGAGACTACGAGCAGTACTTC
CASSYKDRDYEQYF
>TRBV5-1|TRBJ1-2|-|-
TGCGCCAGCAGCTTGCGGACAACTAACTATGGCTACACCTTC
CASSLRTTNYGYTF
>TRBV19|TRBJ1-2|TRBD1|-
TGTGCCAGTAGTATAGTTCCAGGGGGCGCAGATGGCTACACCTTC
CASSIVPGGADGYTF
>TRBV29-1|TRBJ2-4|TRBD1|-
TGCAGCGGATCGACAGGGCTAGCCAAAAACATTCAGTACTTC
CSGSTGLAKNIQYF
>TRBV6-5|TRBJ2-1|TRBD2|-
TGTGCCAGCAGTTACTCGTTAGCGGGAGGGCCGGATGAGCAGTTCTTC
CASSYSLAGGPDEQFF
>TRBV6-5|TRBJ2-1|TRBD1|-
TGTGCCAGCAGTTGGTCGACAGGGCCCTACAATGAGCAGTTCTTC
CASSWSTGPYNEQFF
>TRBV29-1|TRBJ2-3|-|-
TGCAGCGTGGAACACCCCCCAGATACGCAGTATTTT
CSVEHPPDTQYF
>TRBV7-6|TRBJ2-7|TRBD1|-
TGTGCCAGCAGCCCGGGACAGGGGTCACCCTACGAGCAGTACTTC
CASSPGQGSPYEQYF
>TRBV9|TRBJ2-7|-|-
TGTGCCAGCGGGGGGACGTCCTACGAGCAGTACTTC
CASGGTSYEQYF
>TRBV5-1|TRBJ2-5|-|-
TGCGCCAGCAGCTTGGGGGTTCAAGAGACCCAGTACTTC
CASSLGVQETQYF
>TRBV10-1|TRBJ2-7|-|-
TGCGCCAGCAGTGACCCGGGGGACGAGCAGTACTTC
CASSDPGDEQYF
>TRBV2|TRBJ2-1|TRBD2|once
TGTGCCAGCAGTGACACGGGGGGCTCCTACAATGAGCAGTTCTTC
CASSDTGGSYNEQFF
>TRBV29-1|TRBJ2-3|TRBD1|-
TGCAGCGTTCGTTTACAGGGGTCCACAGATACGCAGTATTTT
CSVRLQGSTDTQYF
>TRBV5-5|TRBJ1-6|-|-
TGTGCCAGCAGCTTGTCGGCAGGAACTTATAATTCACCCCTCCACTTT
CASSLSAGTYNSPLHF
>TRBV9|TRBJ2-2|TRBD2|-
TGTGCCAGCAGCGTAGCTAGCGGGAGCGCCGGGGAGCTGTTTTTT
CASSVASGSAGELFF
>TRBV2|TRBJ1-2|TRBD1|-
TGTGCCAGCAGTGATCCCGGGACAGGGGTGCGCTACACCTTC
CASSDPGTGVRYTF
>TRBV27|TRBJ1-2|TRBD1|-
TGTGCCAGCAGTTCACGGACAGGGCAAGCTAACTATGGCTACACCTTC
CASSSRTGQANYGYTF
>TRBV30|TRBJ2-7|-|-
TGTGCCTGGGGACAGCAGCCCTACGAGCAGTACTTC
CAWGQQPYEQYF
>TRBV7-2|TRBJ1-1|TRBD1|-
TGTGCCAGCAGCTTAGCTGCCAGGGGGGAGATGAACACTGAAGCTTTCTTT
CASSLAARGEMNTEAFF
>TRBV5-1|TRBJ2-7|-|-
TGCGCCAGCAGCTTGGGTCCAAGGGACGAGCAGTACTTC
CASSLGPRDEQYF
>TRBV27|TRBJ2-7|TRBD2|-
TGTGCCAGCAGTTCTAGGACTAGCGGGGGGGCATTGGACGAGCAGTACTTC
CASSSRTSGGALDEQYF
>TRBV6-1|TRBJ2-2|TRBD1|-
TGTGCCAGCAGTGAGGGGGCAGGGGGCGCTGACACCGGGGAGCTGTTTTTT
CASSEGAGGADTGELFF
>TRBV7-9|TRBJ1-1|TRBD1|-
TGTGCCAGCAGCCAGGGGACAGGGGACACTGAAGCTTTCTTT
CASSQGTGDTEAFF
>TRBV30|TRBJ2-7|-|-
TGTGCCTGGAGGGCAGACAGGGAGGCATCCTACGAGCAGTACTTC
CAWRADREASYEQYF
>TRBV5-6|TRBJ2-3|-|-
TGTGCCAGCAGCTTGGCGATGGATTGGACAGATACGCAGTATTTT
CASSLAMDWTDTQYF
>TRBV5-4|TRBJ2-7|TRBD1|-
TGTGCCAGCAGCTCCACCCGGGACAGGGGGCACTCCTACGAGCAGTACTTC
CASSSTRDRGHSYEQYF
>TRBV29-1|TRBJ1-2|TRBD1|-
TGCAGCGTCCCGGGACAGTTTAACTATGGCTACACCTTC
CSVPGQFNYGYTF
>TRBV9|TRBJ2-3|TRBD1|-
TGTGCCAGCAGCGTAGATTGGGACAGGTCCTTTTTGGATACGCAGTATTTT
CASSVDWDRSFLDTQYF
>TRBV4-2|TRBJ1-1|-|-
TGTGCCAGCAGCCAAGTGTATGCAGCTTACACTGAAGCTTTCTTT
CASSQVYAAYTEAFF
>TRBV9|TRBJ2-3|-|-
TGTGCCAGCAGCTACGACGGGTCAGATACGCAGTATTTT
CASSYDGSDTQYF
>TRBV27|TRBJ2-7|TRBD1|-
TGTGCCAGCAGTCAAACAGGGGGACCCTACGAGCAGTACTTC
CASSQTGGPYEQYF
>TRBV27|TRBJ2-1|-|-
TGTGCCAGCAGTTTACCCGGGAACGTTGGGGGTGAGCAGTTCTTC
CASSLPGNVGGEQFF
>TRBV28|TRBJ2-2|-|-
TGTGCCAGCTCTAGACGGGACTACACCGGGGAGCTGTTTTTT
CASSRRDYTGELFF
>TRBV7-9|TRBJ2-5|-|once
TGTGCCAGCAGCTTAGCCAACCAAGAGACCCAGTACTTC
CASSLANQETQYF
>TRBV7-2|TRBJ1-2|TRBD1|once
TGTGCCAGCAGCCCGCGGGACAGGGGTGTCTATGGCTACACCTTC
CASSPRDRGVYGYTF
>TRBV27|TRBJ2-3|-|-
TGTGCCAGCAGCCAGAGGGCGGATACGCAGTATTTT
CASSQRADTQYF
>TRBV7-9|TRBJ2-1|TRBD2|-
TGTGCCAGCAGCTTGGGAGGGACTAGCGTATCTAAGGTCCATGAGCAGTTCTTC
CASSLGGTSVSKVHEQFF
>TRBV4-1|TRBJ1-5|-|-
TGCGCCAGCAGCCAACTAATAAATCAGCCCCAGCATTTT
CASSQLINQPQHF
>TRBV27|TRBJ1-1|-|-
TGTGCCAGCAGTCTCTACGGGACGAATGAAGCTTTCTTT
CASSLYGTNEAFF
>TRBV6-1|TRBJ2-2|TRBD2|-
TGTGCCAGCAGTGAAGTCCTAGCGGGTTGGGACACCGGGGAGCTGTTTTTT
CASSEVLAGWDTGELFF
>TRBV28|TRBJ2-5|TRBD1|-
TGTGCCAGCAGCCCCGCTGGGACAGTCGAGACCCAGTACTTC
CASSPAGTVETQYF